The 26 T cell receptor beta chains below all came from one sample that was sequenced in a study of long-term antiretroviral therapy in people with HIV (dated by TCRdb to between 2020 and 2023). The immunoSEQ hsTCRB v3.0 assay was used at survey level resolution to sequence the TRB variable region. TCRdb carries this immuneACCESS record with in-frame sequences only. Its versions omit some clonotypes, under half of them owing to an unresolved V gene in the studies checked, with the rest unexplained. The sample yields tens of thousands of clones; less than 90% were counted once. 6.2% of the sample rests with the top ten. The source was unsorted PBMCs, collected 1 year after starting antiretroviral therapy. The receptors originated from a young man with HIV.

V is TRBV5-1 and J is TRBJ2-2, with no clear D. CDR3 length: 17 residues. Germline CDR1 and CDR2: SGHRS and YFSETQ. Deletions cut 0 bases from V and 5 bases from J, with 17 bases between. In DNA form, the CDR3 reads TGCGCCAGCAGCTTGGAATCCCCCCGAGGTAGAACCGGGGAGCTGTTTTTT. Residues: CASSLESPRGRTGELFF.

The gene calls are TRBV28 and TRBJ1-5; weak D call: TRBD1 (5 bases). Trimming cost V 3 bases and J 1 base, with 13 bases left between them. This CDR3 comprises 16 residues. The germline V gene encodes CDR1 MDHEN and CDR2 SYDVKM. In nucleotides, the CDR3 is TGTGCCAGCAGTTTCTTAGGGGAGGGGAGCAATCAGCCCCAGCATTTT. Translation: CASSFLGEGSNQPQHF.

This clone was seen once. The J gene is TRBJ2-2, the V gene TRBV13; D not resolved. V gave up 5 bases and J gave up 1 base, with 14 bases separating them. From germline, CDR1 is PRHDT and CDR2 FYEKMQ (reference sequence). CDR3 length: 16 residues. The CDR3 DNA follows: TGTGCCAGCAGCAATCGACGGCCGGGGAACACCGGGGAGCTGTTTTTT. This codes for CASSNRRPGNTGELFF.

The chain has TRBV15 and TRBJ1-1; D perhaps matches TRBD1 (5 bases). Looked up from germline, CDR1 is LNHNV and CDR2 is YYDKDF (reference sequence). The V end was cut by 2 bases, the J end by 4 bases, with 35 bases between. CDR3 length equals 22 residues. CDR3 nucleotide sequence: TGTGCCACCAGCAGACGAAGACGGGGGGGTTTTTCCCCCCCCACGGGTATCACTGAAGCTTTCTTT. Its translation is CATSRRRRGGFSPPTGITEAFF. Using reference TRBV15 and TRBJ1-1 for the parts outside the CDR3, the full variable domain is DAMVIQNPRYQVTQFGKPVTLSCSQTLNHNVMYWYQQKSSQAPKLLFHYYDKDFNNEADTPDNFQSRRPNTSFCFLDIRSPGLGDTAMYLCATSRRRRGGFSPPTGITEAFFGQGTRLTVV.

The V call is TRBV7-3, the J call TRBJ2-3, with TRBD2 identical over 7 bases. The CDR3 extends over 17 amino acids. The J segment lost 0 bases and the V segment lost 3 bases, leaving 9 bases of the junction unmatched. Germline V gives CDR1 SGHTA, CDR2 FQGTGA. The CDR3 protein is CASSLRASGESTDTQYF. The CDR3 DNA reads TGTGCCAGCAGCTTGAGGGCTAGCGGAGAGAGCACAGATACGCAGTATTTT.

V is TRBV28 and J is TRBJ2-6, with a tentative D call TRBD1 (6 bases). There are 18 residues in the CDR3. V lost 1 base and J 0 bases, leaving 13 bases between the germline ends. The germline CDR1 and CDR2 sequences are MDHEN and SYDVKM. As DNA, the CDR3 is TGTGCCAGCAGTTTATCCGGGACAACTAGCTCTGGGGCCAACGTCCTGACTTTC. Translation gives CASSLSGTTSSGANVLTF.

This chain connects TRBV13 to TRBJ2-2, with D perhaps TRBD1 (5 bases). Per the germline V gene, CDR1 is PRHDT and CDR2 is FYEKMQ (reference sequence). CDR3 length: 15 residues. Trimming stripped 5 bases from V and 4 bases from J, with 14 bases between. In DNA, the CDR3 is TGTGCCAGCAGCGAAAGAAGGGGTAGCACCGGGGAGCTGTTTTTT. This translates into CASSERRGSTGELFF.

V and J are TRBV9 and TRBJ1-2; no reliable D call. Between the trimmed V and J ends, which lost 0 bases and 5 bases, there was a span of 17 bases. The CDR3 spans 16 residues. The germline CDR1 and CDR2 sequences are SGDLS and YYNGEE. The CDR3, as DNA: TGTGCCAGCAGCGTAGCAATGGAGGCAGGCACTTATGGCTACACCTTC. This gives the protein CASSVAMEAGTYGYTF.

The rearrangement joins TRBV7-9 to TRBJ1-1; 9 nucleotides agree with TRBD1. Germline CDR1 is SEHNR and CDR2 is FQNEAQ (reference sequence). The length of the CDR3 is 17 residues. J was trimmed by 6 bases and V by 7 bases; bases with no gene match: 18. CDR3 in amino acids: CASNSRDRVNYGPEAFF. In DNA form, the CDR3 reads TGTGCCAGCAACTCACGGGACAGGGTAAACTATGGCCCTGAAGCTTTCTTT.

This chain uses TRBV27 with TRBJ2-7; D ambiguous. V lost 2 bases to trimming and J lost 6 bases, with 11 bases between them. This CDR3 has 13 residues. Germline V gives CDR1 MNHEY, CDR2 SMNVEV (reference sequence). CDR3 amino acids: CASSLGFTAEQYF. The CDR3 DNA reads TGTGCCAGCAGTTTAGGATTTACAGCCGAGCAGTACTTC.

The rearrangement joins TRBV27 to TRBJ2-4; 12 positions agree with TRBD2. Trimming at V came to 6 bases and at J to 7 bases, leaving 13 bases not matched to a gene. Per germline, CDR1 MNHEY and CDR2 SMNVEV (reference sequence). There are 17 residues in the CDR3. The CDR3: CASSGLAGRIGSNIQYF. The DNA for the CDR3 is TGTGCCAGCAGCGGACTAGCGGGAAGAATCGGGAGCAACATTCAGTACTTC.

The chain has TRBV11-1 and TRBJ2-5, with 13 bases that match TRBD2. The CDR3 is 19 amino acids. Germline V gene data show CDR1 as SGHAT and CDR2 as FQDESV (reference sequence). Unmatched junction bases numbered 14, after V lost 5 bases and J lost 2 bases. CDR3 DNA: TGTGCCAGCAGCGCAGGCGGACTAGCGGGAGTGTACTGGCAAGAGACCCAGTACTTC. Its translation: CASSAGGLAGVYWQETQYF.

The chain recombines TRBV19 with TRBJ1-1, with 8 positions matching TRBD1. The CDR3 spans 14 residues. The junction had 5 bases not matched to a gene; V was cut back by 6 bases and J by 2 bases. Per the germline V gene, CDR1 is LNHDA and CDR2 is SQIVND (reference sequence). The CDR3 nucleotides are TGTGCCAGTAGCACCAGGGGGCCTAACACTGAAGCTTTCTTT. It translates to CASSTRGPNTEAFF. Drawing the rest from reference TRBV19 and TRBJ1-1, the complete variable domain is DGGITQSPKYLFRKEGQNVTLSCEQNLNHDAMYWYRQDPGQGLRLIYYSQIVNDFQKGDIAEGYSVSREKKESFPLTVTSAQKNPTAFYLCASSTRGPNTEAFFGQGTRLTVV.

The gene calls are TRBV6-5 and TRBJ1-1, with D possibly being TRBD1 (5 bases). V was cut by 7 bases and J by 8 bases, with 11 bases left in between. This CDR3 comprises 11 residues. Per germline, CDR1 MNHEY and CDR2 SVGAGI. The DNA for the CDR3 is TGTGCCAGCATGGGGGAAAGGGAAGCTTTCTTT. Translation gives CASMGEREAFF.

The chain carries TRBV7-9 and TRBJ2-3, with TRBD2 matching over 11 bases. The CDR3 consists of 17 residues. CDR1 is SEHNR, CDR2 FQNEAQ, per germline (reference sequence). V lost 1 base to trimming and J lost 1 base; unmatched junction nucleotides: 4. CDR3 amino acids: CASSLEFSGGGTDTQYF. The DNA of the CDR3 is TGTGCCAGCAGCTTAGAATTTAGCGGGGGGGGCACAGATACGCAGTATTTT.

This sequence joins TRBV11-2 and TRBJ1-3; D is unclear. This CDR3 has 14 amino acids. Germline values: CDR1 SGHAT, CDR2 FQNNGV. Trimming removed 5 bases at V and 4 bases at J, with 12 bases between. The CDR3 spells CASSPLLAGNTIYF. CDR3 DNA: TGTGCCAGCAGCCCCCTCCTGGCCGGAAACACCATATATTTT.

This clone turned up a few times. This chain uses TRBV5-4 with TRBJ1-3; tentatively, D is TRBD1 (6 bases). CDR1 is SGHNT, CDR2 YYREEE, per germline (reference sequence). V lost 0 bases, J lost 3 bases, and 10 bases lay in between. The CDR3 has 15 amino acids. The CDR3 reads CASSLGRGLGNTIYF. The CDR3 DNA follows: TGTGCCAGCAGCTTGGGCCGGGGGCTTGGAAACACCATATATTTT.

This chain joins TRBV13 and TRBJ2-7; 13 positions agree with TRBD2. Per the germline V gene, CDR1 is PRHDT and CDR2 is FYEKMQ (reference sequence). V shed 4 bases, J shed 3 bases, and the junction held 3 bases outside the gene matches. This CDR3 has 15 amino acids. CDR3 DNA: TGTGCCAGCAGCTCCGGACTAGCGGGAGTCTACGAGCAGTACTTC. Encoded protein: CASSSGLAGVYEQYF.

The rearrangement links TRBV28 to TRBJ2-7; D is unclear. V was shortened by 0 bases and J by 1 base, with 13 bases between the two germline ends. This CDR3 region has 16 residues. Germline loops: CDR1 MDHEN, CDR2 SYDVKM. The CDR3 sequence is CASSLWRGTHSYEQYF. As DNA, the CDR3 is TGTGCCAGCAGTTTATGGAGAGGAACCCATTCCTACGAGCAGTACTTC. The complete variable domain, with remaining parts taken from reference TRBV28 and TRBJ2-7, reads DVKVTQSSRYLVKRTGEKVFLECVQDMDHENMFWYRQDPGLGLRLIYFSYDVKMKEKGDIPEGYSVSREKKERFSLILESASTNQTSMYLCASSLWRGTHSYEQYFGPGTRLTVT.

The chain joins TRBV5-6 to TRBJ1-1; D is perhaps TRBD1 (6 bases). V lost 2 bases, J lost 4 bases, and 9 bases lay in between. There are 13 residues in the CDR3. In germline, CDR1 is SGHDT, CDR2 YYEEEE. CDR3 loop: CASSFTRGTEAFF. Written as DNA, the CDR3 is TGTGCCAGCAGCTTCACCAGGGGCACTGAAGCTTTCTTT.

This chain uses TRBV7-2 with TRBJ1-2; 8 bases agree with TRBD1. Germline loops: CDR1 SGHTA, CDR2 FQGNSA. V trimming: 5 bases; J trimming: 0 bases; junction bases outside the gene matches: 5. There are 15 residues in the CDR3. CDR3 nucleotide sequence: TGTGCCAGCAGCCTTACGGACAGGGCTAACTATGGCTACACCTTC. As protein: CASSLTDRANYGYTF.

This clone was recorded once. The rearrangement uses TRBV6-5 and TRBJ2-1, with D unresolved. V was cut by 5 bases and J by 4 bases, with 15 bases left in between. The CDR3 contains 15 residues. CDR1 is MNHEY and CDR2 is SVGAGI in the germline V gene. The CDR3: CASSQTGGRYNEQFF. The CDR3 region has the DNA TGTGCCAGCAGTCAGACCGGCGGCCGGTACAATGAGCAGTTCTTC.

The rearrangement uses TRBV5-1 and TRBJ1-5; perhaps TRBD1 as D (5 bases). Trimming removed 0 bases at V and 2 bases at J, with 12 bases between. Germline CDR1 reads SGHRS; CDR2 reads YFSETQ. This CDR3 is 16 amino acids long. As DNA, the CDR3 is TGCGCCAGCAGCTTGGGGGCGGGAGGGGGCAATCAGCCCCAGCATTTT. As protein: CASSLGAGGGNQPQHF.

V gene TRBV5-1 combines with J gene TRBJ2-2; D gene uncertain. CDR1 and CDR2 (germline): SGHRS, YFSETQ. V gave up 2 bases and J gave up 2 bases, with 7 bases separating them. The CDR3 spans 14 residues. CDR3 sequence: CASSFEENTGELFF. As DNA, the CDR3 is TGCGCCAGCAGCTTCGAGGAAAACACCGGGGAGCTGTTTTTT. The complete variable domain, with remaining parts taken from reference TRBV5-1 and TRBJ2-2, reads KAGVTQTPRYLIKTRGQQVTLSCSPISGHRSVSWYQQTPGQGLQFLFEYFSETQRNKGNFPGRFSGRQFSNSRSEMNVSTLELGDSALYLCASSFEENTGELFFGEGSRLTVL.

The V gene is TRBV7-9, the J gene TRBJ2-7, with TRBD2 identical over 11 bases. The length of the CDR3 is 16 residues. The V gene's germline CDR1 is SEHNR and CDR2 FQNEAQ (reference sequence). V lost 5 bases to trimming and J lost 2 bases; unmatched junction nucleotides: 8. Here the CDR3 DNA reads TGTGCCAGCAGCCTCCACCAGGGACTAGCGGCCTACGAGCAGTACTTC. It translates to CASSLHQGLAAYEQYF.

V and J are TRBV29-1 and TRBJ1-2; D is uncertain. This CDR3 is built from 12 residues. The germline V and J ends were trimmed by 5 bases and 6 bases, with 13 bases remaining between them. Germline V gene sequence: CDR1 SQVTM, CDR2 ANQGSEA. DNA for the CDR3: TGCAGCGTTTCTGGGCCTGAACATGGCTACACCTTC. Encoded protein: CSVSGPEHGYTF. Variable domain in full (rest from reference TRBV29-1 and TRBJ1-2): SAVISQKPSRDICQRGTSLTIQCQVDSQVTMMFWYRQQPGQSLTLIATANQGSEATYESGFVIDKFPISRPNLTFSTLTVSNMSPEDSSIYLCSVSGPEHGYTFGSGTRLTVV.